This T cell receptor beta chain was observed in a study of beta chain features in type 1 diabetes. Across the study: Taken together, all samples contributed some 100 million examined sorted cells. General study findings and limits: VDJ junctions from patients with type 1 diabetes contained fewer insertions and more deletions. Any HLA effect on TCRB rearrangement was left unresolved by small sub-analyses. People with Type 1 diabetes carried modestly yet significantly shorter TCRB CDR3s in all four CD4+ subsets. Equally in patients and controls, shorter templates might have been favored by PCR.

Worth noting for this clone: The antigen remains undetermined.

The ends lost 6 bases at V and 4 bases at J; junction bases unmatched: 8. CDR3 length: 14 amino acids. Per the germline V gene, CDR1 is SQVTM and CDR2 is ANQGSEA. The investigators reverse transcribed all of the isolated RNA, so they sequenced expressed TCRB transcripts. Assay used: immunoSEQ multiplex PCR; TCRdb lists only in-frame clones, some missing. The data hold roughly 330,000 clones, with roughly 14% observed a single time. This rearrangement joins TRBV29-1 to TRBJ2-1; 8 bases match TRBD2. The TCR comes from a woman aged 18-29 years with type 1 diabetes. Source material: naive CD4+ T cells from blood. The CDR3 bases are TGCAGCGTAACAACTAGCGGTCATTACAATGAGCAGTTCTTC. Protein: CSVTTSGHYNEQFF.